These 22 T cell receptor beta chains originate from one sample sequenced in a study of blood T cell repertoires in COVID-19. Libraries were prepared by immunoSEQ multiplex PCR; TCRdb keeps only in-frame clonotypes and omits some of them. Of about 270,000 clones listed, about 86% are singletons. The sequenced material came from peripheral blood. Receptors originate from an elderly man with acute or convalescent COVID-19.

The chain is built from TRBV10-3 and TRBJ2-2; TRBD2 matches at 15 bases. Germline trimming cut 4 bases from V and 3 bases from J; bases unmatched to any gene: 3. Germline loops: CDR1 ENHRY, CDR2 SYGVKD. The CDR3 runs to 17 residues. DNA of the CDR3: TGTGCCATCAGTGCCGGACTAGCGGGGGGGGACACCGGGGAGCTGTTTTTT. Translation gives CAISAGLAGGDTGELFF.

The rearrangement links TRBV21-1 to TRBJ1-2; the table gives TRBD1 as D, unverified against the DNA. TRBV21-1 is tagged as a pseudogene. The CDR3 runs to 14 residues. Here the CDR3 reads CASTPPGYNYGYTF. DNA for the CDR3: TGTGCCAGCACCCCGCCAGGGTATAACTATGGCTACACCTTC.

This rearrangement joins TRBV30 to TRBJ2-7; 8 bases map to TRBD1. Trimming at V came to 2 bases and at J to 5 bases, leaving 5 bases not matched to a gene. There are 13 residues in the CDR3. In germline, CDR1 is GTSNPN, CDR2 SVGIG (reference sequence). The CDR3 here is CAWSRGTGNEQYF. CDR3 nucleotide sequence: TGTGCCTGGAGTCGGGGGACAGGTAACGAGCAGTACTTC.

The chain employs TRBV2 and TRBJ2-7; the match to TRBD2 covers 9 bases. The CDR3 has 14 residues. V was pared by 4 bases and J by 6 bases, with 7 bases of the junction left unmatched. The germline V gene encodes CDR1 SNHLY and CDR2 FYNNEI. The CDR3 DNA sequence: TGTGCCAGCAGTGGGTCTAGCGGGATAGGCGAGCAGTACTTC. Its protein product is CASSGSSGIGEQYF.

This rearrangement joins TRBV5-1 to TRBJ2-1, with a tentative D call TRBD2 (5 bases). V was clipped by 0 bases and J by 3 bases, with 13 bases between them. This CDR3 is built from 16 residues. Germline V gene lookup returns CDR1 SGHRS and CDR2 YFSETQ. The CDR3: CASSLGPGVGYNEQFF. CDR3 nucleotides: TGCGCCAGCAGCTTGGGGCCCGGGGTAGGCTACAATGAGCAGTTCTTC.

CDR3 region: CASSLAASTGDEQYF. The CDR3 DNA sequence: TGTGCCAGCAGCTTAGCGGCTAGCACGGGGGACGAGCAGTACTTC. This chain connects TRBV11-2 to TRBJ2-7; a possible D gene is TRBD2 (6 bases). V was pared by 1 base and J by 5 bases, with 15 bases between. The CDR3 is 15 residues long. Germline V gene lookup returns CDR1 SGHAT and CDR2 FQNNGV.

J is TRBJ1-1 and V is TRBV30, with 8 nucleotides matching TRBD1. This CDR3 region has 13 residues. V trimming: 6 bases; J trimming: 4 bases; junction bases outside the gene matches: 7. Looked up from germline, CDR1 is GTSNPN and CDR2 is SVGIG (reference sequence). The CDR3 DNA reads as TGTGCCTGTTCCCGGACAGGGATCACTGAAGCTTTCTTT. Translated: CACSRTGITEAFF.

The rearrangement uses TRBV24-1 and TRBJ2-1; 8 positions match TRBD2. This CDR3 comprises 16 residues. Germline CDR1 is KGHDR and CDR2 is SFDVKD. Trimming at V came to 4 bases and at J to 5 bases, leaving 9 bases not matched to a gene. Written as DNA, the CDR3 is TGTGCCACCAGTGACCCACCGGTAGCGGGGAACAATGAGCAGTTCTTC. It specifies CATSDPPVAGNNEQFF.

The chain uses TRBV5-4 and TRBJ2-7; possibly TRBD2 for D (5 bases). V was trimmed by 5 bases and J by 5 bases, leaving 20 bases between them. The CDR3 covers 15 residues. In germline, CDR1 is SGHNT, CDR2 YYREEE (reference sequence). In nucleotides, the CDR3 is TGTGCCAGCAGATCTGGACTGAGTTTTGAGGACGAGCAGTACTTC. This translates into CASRSGLSFEDEQYF.

This sequence joins TRBV28 and TRBJ2-1; TRBD1 aligns across 8 bases. The junction had 6 bases not matched to a gene; V was cut back by 7 bases and J by 7 bases. This CDR3 region has 13 residues. Germline CDR1 and CDR2: MDHEN and SYDVKM. As DNA, the CDR3 is TGTGCCAGCACGGGACAGGTAGAAAATGAGCAGTTCTTC. Amino acid sequence: CASTGQVENEQFF.

The chain employs TRBV6-5 and TRBJ2-7; TRBD1 might be the D (6 bases). This CDR3 is built from 14 residues. Between the trimmed V and J ends, which lost 7 bases and 0 bases, there was a span of 13 bases. Per the germline V gene, CDR1 is MNHEY and CDR2 is SVGAGI. The CDR3 coding sequence is TGTGCCAGCACCCCCAGGACAGTCTCCTACGAGCAGTACTTC. It specifies CASTPRTVSYEQYF.

The rearrangement links TRBV27 to TRBJ2-7; TRBD2 aligns across 13 bases. Unmatched junction bases numbered 11, after V lost 4 bases and J lost 5 bases. The CDR3 is 17 amino acids. CDR1 MNHEY and CDR2 SMNVEV come from the germline V gene (reference sequence). DNA of the CDR3: TGTGCCAGCAGTTCCGGACTAGCGGGGGACCCCAGGGACGAGCAGTACTTC. Translating it yields CASSSGLAGDPRDEQYF.

V and J are TRBV5-1 and TRBJ1-5; unclear D gene. The CDR3 covers 13 residues. The germline V and J ends were trimmed by 4 bases and 4 bases, with 9 bases remaining between them. Germline CDR1 reads SGHRS; CDR2 reads YFSETQ. The CDR3, as DNA: TGCGCCAGCAGCCAAGGACTGAATCAGCCCCAGCATTTT. Translation gives CASSQGLNQPQHF.

This chain links TRBV7-2 with TRBJ2-3; tentative D call: TRBD1 (6 bases). Per the germline V gene, CDR1 is SGHTA and CDR2 is FQGNSA. This CDR3 is 14 amino acids long. V was clipped by 5 bases and J by 4 bases, with 13 bases between them. The CDR3 here is CASSRNRAPDTQYF. The CDR3 DNA reads TGTGCCAGCAGCCGGAACAGGGCCCCAGATACGCAGTATTTT.

The V call is TRBV9, the J call TRBJ1-3, with TRBD1 identical over 9 bases. J was trimmed by 2 bases and V by 4 bases; bases with no gene match: 4. The CDR3 has 15 residues. The germline V gene encodes CDR1 SGDLS and CDR2 YYNGEE. The CDR3 DNA reads as TGTGCCAGCAGCCCTCGGACAGGGGCTGGAAACACCATATATTTT. The encoded protein is CASSPRTGAGNTIYF. The full variable domain, in which reference TRBV9 and TRBJ1-3 provide the parts outside the CDR3, is DSGVTQTPKHLITATGQRVTLRCSPRSGDLSVYWYQQSLDQGLQFLIQYYNGEERAKGNILERFSAQQFPDLHSELNLSSLELGDSALYFCASSPRTGAGNTIYFGEGSWLTVV.

The V call is TRBV5-6, the J call TRBJ1-3; D is possibly TRBD1 (5 bases). Trimming took 0 bases from V and 1 from J, leaving 11 bases between them. Looked up from germline, CDR1 is SGHDT and CDR2 is YYEEEE. This CDR3 is built from 16 residues. CDR3 region: CASSLVAGQSGNTIYF. CDR3 in DNA: TGTGCCAGCAGCTTGGTAGCGGGGCAGTCTGGAAACACCATATATTTT.

The chain couples TRBV19 to TRBJ2-7, with 7 bases aligning to TRBD1. CDR3 size: 13 residues. CDR1 LNHDA and CDR2 SQIVND come from the germline V gene (reference sequence). V was pared by 5 bases and J by 6 bases, with 7 bases of the junction left unmatched. CDR3 residues: CASSGDTGAEQYF. CDR3 nucleotides: TGTGCCAGTAGTGGAGACACAGGGGCCGAGCAGTACTTC.

V usage is TRBV6-2 or TRBV6-3 and J usage is TRBJ2-1; 9 bases agree with TRBD2. Trimming took 6 bases from V and 0 from J; bases not matched to a gene: 6. The germline gives CDR1 MNHEY, CDR2 SVGEGT. The length of the CDR3 is 16 residues. CDR3 bases: TGTGCCAGCAGCGACTTAGCGGGAGCCTCCTACAATGAGCAGTTCTTC. It encodes CASSDLAGASYNEQFF.

The genes are TRBV11-1 and TRBJ2-7, with TRBD1 as a possible D gene (5 bases). Germline assignment: CDR1 SGHAT and CDR2 FQDESV (reference sequence). V was clipped by 5 bases and J by 7 bases, with 12 bases between them. The CDR3 is 12 residues long. DNA of the CDR3: TGTGCCAGCAGCGGCGACAGTTGGGAGCAGTACTTC. Protein: CASSGDSWEQYF.

A word on this clone: The same CDR3 is also encoded by other DNA sequences in this sample. The chain has TRBV5-1 and TRBJ2-5; 13 nucleotides match TRBD2. CDR3 length: 15 residues. Germline lookup yields CDR1 SGHRS and CDR2 YFSETQ. The V gene end was trimmed by 4 bases and the J gene end by 2 bases; junction bases not matched to a gene: 2. CDR3 nucleotides: TGCGCCAGCAGCGCGGGACTAGCGGGGCAAGAGACCCAGTACTTC. The encoded protein is CASSAGLAGQETQYF.

The CDR3 DNA reads as TGTGCCAGCAGCGTAGCGGAGGCAGGGGGTATCTATGGCTACACCTTC. It translates to CASSVAEAGGIYGYTF. The rearrangement joins TRBV9 to TRBJ1-2, with TRBD1 identical over 7 bases. The CDR3 loop spans 16 amino acids. V was clipped by 0 bases and J by 4 bases; unmatched bases: 9. Germline-derived CDR1 and CDR2 are SGDLS and YYNGEE.

This clone was seen more than once but under ten times. J is TRBJ2-7 and V is TRBV28; tentatively, D is TRBD1 (6 bases). Trimming removed 3 bases from V and 3 bases from J, with 18 bases in between. Germline V gene sequence: CDR1 MDHEN, CDR2 SYDVKM. This CDR3 comprises 16 residues. The chain's CDR3 is CASSFLQGPTLYEQYF. The CDR3, as DNA: TGTGCCAGCAGTTTTCTCCAGGGGCCCACCCTCTACGAGCAGTACTTC.